This TCR beta chain stems from a study of T cell responses to AZD1222 COVID-19 vaccine. Study-wide results and caveats: The peak T cell response came first, and repertoires were sampled only after it.

To note about this clone: Its cognate antigen is unknown.

This table comes from immunoSEQ multiplex PCR, and its TCRdb copy is limited to in-frame clones, with some not included. The profile shows some 42,000 clones, approximately 88% of them singletons. V was pared by 6 bases and J by 3 bases, with 15 bases between. The CDR3 covers 15 residues. Germline CDR1 SQVTM, CDR2 ANQGSEA. The receptor comes from an adult who received the AZD1222 COVID-19 vaccine. The chain uses TRBV29-1 and TRBJ2-6; tentatively, D is TRBD1 (5 bases). Sample: peripheral blood, taken 28 days after the second AZD1222 dose. The CDR3 region is CSVAGWGVGANVLTF. Here the CDR3 DNA reads TGCAGCGTCGCCGGCTGGGGCGTTGGGGCCAACGTCCTGACTTTC.